A single sample gave rise to the 12 T cell receptor beta chains below, sequenced in a study of vaccination effects on CD4 cells after COVID-19. Their cognate antigens are unknown. Clones were sequenced by immunoSEQ multiplex PCR, and TCRdb holds only the in-frame ones, with some missing. This sample has tens of thousands of clones, with roughly 86% found just once. Before sequencing, viral peptide pools were used by the ViraFEST assay to expand antigen-specific CD4+ T cells. CD4+ T cell isolation took place after 10 days of culture. Vaccination of participants consisted of two doses of either the BNT162b2 or mRNA-1273 vaccine. The specimen was CD4+ T cells from PBMCs cultured with HCoV-NL63 spike peptides, collected after COVID-19 vaccination. These receptors were collected from a human donor who received a COVID-19 vaccine. Some clones in this sample may be carry-over from other donors' samples.

The chain carries TRBV12-5 and TRBJ2-5; D assignment may be TRBD1 or TRBD2 (5 bases each). Germline CDR1 LGHNT, CDR2 FRNRAP. V was clipped by 3 bases and J by 5 bases, with 10 bases between them. The CDR3 length is 13 residues. The CDR3 protein is CASGLSREETQYF. The CDR3 nucleotides are TGTGCTAGTGGTTTATCCAGGGAGGAGACCCAGTACTTC.

The chain links TRBV27 to TRBJ1-2; D is unresolved. The germline CDR1 and CDR2 sequences are MNHEY and SMNVEV (reference sequence). The CDR3 length is 16 residues. V was pared by 4 bases and J by 1 base, with 16 bases between. The CDR3, as DNA: TGTGCCAGCAGTTCCCCGGGCCCGGGCGGTAACTATGGCTACACCTTC. The encoded protein is CASSSPGPGGNYGYTF.

The chain couples TRBV6-6 to TRBJ1-3, with a tentative D call TRBD1 (6 bases). CDR3 size: 14 residues. The ends were cut back, 6 bases at V and 4 bases at J, with 13 bases in the middle. Germline CDR1 reads MNHNY; CDR2 reads SVGAGI (reference sequence). For the CDR3, the DNA is TGTGCCAGCAGGCAACAGGGTTACGGAAACACCATATATTTT. Its protein product is CASRQQGYGNTIYF.

The rearrangement joins TRBV9 to TRBJ2-5; TRBD2 matches 12 bases. J was trimmed by 1 base and V by 2 bases; bases with no gene match: 6. CDR1 is SGDLS, CDR2 YYNGEE, per germline. The CDR3 has 17 amino acids. The CDR3, as DNA: TGTGCCAGCAGCGTCAGCCTAGCGGGGGGGCCCCAAGAGACCCAGTACTTC. Amino acid sequence: CASSVSLAGGPQETQYF.

J is TRBJ1-6 and V is TRBV6-5; 8 positions match TRBD1. CDR1 is MNHEY, CDR2 SVGAGI, per germline. V lost 2 bases, J lost 5 bases, and 5 bases stayed unmatched. The CDR3 has 16 residues. Here the CDR3 reads CASSYLGQGNNSPLHF. In DNA form, the CDR3 reads TGTGCCAGCAGTTACCTAGGACAGGGCAATAATTCACCCCTCCACTTT.

The chain combines TRBV9 with TRBJ1-5; D ambiguous. Trimming took 0 bases from V and 3 from J, leaving 7 bases between them. This CDR3 has 14 amino acids. Germline CDR1 is SGDLS and CDR2 is YYNGEE. The CDR3 nucleotides are TGTGCCAGCAGCGTAGCGGCCGACAATCAGCCCCAGCATTTT. This encodes CASSVAADNQPQHF.

Details on this clone: Other DNA sequences from this sample encode an identical CDR3 as well. V gene TRBV5-6 combines with J gene TRBJ2-5; no clear D gene. The V gene lost 0 bases and the J gene lost 5 bases, with 5 bases spanning the gap. Germline V gene data show CDR1 as SGHDT and CDR2 as YYEEEE. This CDR3 comprises 12 residues. The DNA of the CDR3 is TGTGCCAGCAGCTTGGGAGTGGAGACCCAGTACTTC. This sequence encodes CASSLGVETQYF.

The chain uses TRBV30 and TRBJ2-5, with D unclear. V lost 0 bases and J lost 5, with 10 bases in between. Germline V gives CDR1 GTSNPN, CDR2 SVGIG (reference sequence). This CDR3 has 13 amino acids. The CDR3 is CAWSVTARETQYF. The CDR3 nucleotides read TGTGCCTGGAGTGTCACGGCACGGGAGACCCAGTACTTC.

The CDR3 region is CASSPSRGGTTGELFF. Written as DNA, the CDR3 is TGTGCCAGCTCACCGTCAAGGGGTGGGACCACCGGGGAGCTGTTTTTT. The gene calls are TRBV18 and TRBJ2-2, with D tentatively TRBD1 or TRBD2 (5 bases each). Germline lookup yields CDR1 KGHSH and CDR2 LQKENI. CDR3 length: 16 amino acids. Trimming pared 3 bases from V and 4 bases from J, leaving 15 bases between.

This clone appeared a few times. The genes are TRBV4-1 and TRBJ1-4; possible D gene TRBD1, 6 bases. Trimming removed 4 bases at V and 4 bases at J, with 19 bases between. This CDR3 is built from 17 residues. Germline V gene sequence: CDR1 MGHRA, CDR2 YSYEKL. CDR3 sequence (DNA): TGCGCCAGCAGCCGGCCTACCCGGACAGCGCTTAATGAAAAACTGTTTTTT. Protein product: CASSRPTRTALNEKLFF.

The rearrangement joins TRBV7-9 to TRBJ1-5, with a tentative D call TRBD1 (5 bases). V was shortened by 2 bases and J by 7 bases, with 12 bases between the two germline ends. The V gene's germline CDR1 is SEHNR and CDR2 FQNEAQ (reference sequence). This CDR3 contains 14 residues. This CDR3 reads CASSLLGGDQPQHF. CDR3 nucleotide sequence: TGTGCCAGCAGCTTATTGGGGGGAGACCAGCCCCAGCATTTT.

The chain has TRBV6-5 and TRBJ1-5; no clear D gene. V was clipped by 7 bases and J by 0 bases, with 13 bases between them. There are 15 residues in the CDR3. Germline V gene sequence: CDR1 MNHEY, CDR2 SVGAGI. The CDR3 spells CASKLVRISNQPQHF. The CDR3, as DNA: TGTGCCAGCAAACTCGTCCGCATTAGCAATCAGCCCCAGCATTTT.